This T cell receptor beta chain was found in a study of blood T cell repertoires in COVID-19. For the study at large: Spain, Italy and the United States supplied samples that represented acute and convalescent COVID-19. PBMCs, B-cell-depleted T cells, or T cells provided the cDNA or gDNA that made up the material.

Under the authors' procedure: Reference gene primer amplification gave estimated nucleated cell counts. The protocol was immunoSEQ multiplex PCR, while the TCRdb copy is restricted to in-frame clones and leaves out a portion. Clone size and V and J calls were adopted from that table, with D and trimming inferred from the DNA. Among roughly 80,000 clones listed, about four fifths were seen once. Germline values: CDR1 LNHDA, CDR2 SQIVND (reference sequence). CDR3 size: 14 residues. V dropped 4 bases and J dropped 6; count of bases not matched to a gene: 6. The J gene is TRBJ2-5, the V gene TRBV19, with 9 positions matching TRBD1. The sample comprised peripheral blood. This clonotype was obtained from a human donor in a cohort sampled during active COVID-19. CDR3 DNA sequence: TGTGCCAGTAGTACACCCGGGACAGGGAAGACCCAGTACTTC. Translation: CASSTPGTGKTQYF.